This entry lists 28 T cell receptor beta chains sequenced from one sample in a study of cytomegalovirus exposure and HLA in healthy donors. This PCR relied on a set of 60 Vbeta primers and 13 Jbeta primers. Method: immunoSEQ multiplex PCR; TCRdb's copy keeps in-frame clones and lacks some. The sample consists of over 110,000 clones, less than 80% of them appearing once. The sequenced sample was PBMCs. The origin of the receptors is a woman aged 45-65 years in good health and CMV-seropositive.

About this clone: A read error may account for a junction end that differs from germline. The chain joins TRBV29-1 to TRBJ2-3, with TRBD2 identical over 8 bases. Germline V gene lookup returns CDR1 SQVTM and CDR2 ANQGSEA. The CDR3 runs to 12 residues. Written as DNA, the CDR3 is TGCAGCGTTGGGACTAGCAAAGATACGCAGTATTTT. Its protein product is CSVGTSKDTQYF.

The count of this clone is one. This chain uses TRBV15 with TRBJ1-4; possible D gene TRBD1, 6 bases. The CDR3 loop spans 15 amino acids. Trimming shortened V by 6 bases and J by 7 bases, and 18 bases separated the two germline ends. Germline CDR1 and CDR2: LNHNV and YYDKDF (reference sequence). The chain's CDR3 is CATRSGGGGFEKLFF. DNA for the CDR3: TGTGCCACCAGATCTGGAGGGGGGGGGTTTGAAAAACTGTTTTTT.

In its sample, this clone was seen many times. V and J are TRBV9 and TRBJ1-2, with TRBD1 matching over 7 bases. Germline CDR1 is SGDLS and CDR2 is YYNGEE. This CDR3 comprises 14 residues. Trimming removed 0 bases from V and 4 bases from J; junction bases left unmatched: 3. CDR3 in amino acids: CASSVGGTAYGYTF. CDR3 DNA: TGTGCCAGCAGCGTAGGGGGGACAGCCTATGGCTACACCTTC.

The chain carries TRBV6-1 and TRBJ2-2, with D perhaps TRBD1 (6 bases). The CDR3 has 15 amino acids. The germline V gene encodes CDR1 MNHNS and CDR2 SASEGT. Trimming stripped 2 bases from V and 5 bases from J, with 12 bases between. The CDR3 region is CASSEPGARTGELFF. In DNA form, the CDR3 reads TGTGCCAGCAGTGAACCAGGGGCGCGGACCGGGGAGCTGTTTTTT.

The CDR3 loop reads CASRLQGYEQYF. CDR3 DNA sequence: TGCGCCAGCAGATTACAGGGCTACGAGCAGTACTTC. The chain joins TRBV5-1 to TRBJ2-7; D is possibly TRBD1 (6 bases). This CDR3 has 12 amino acids. Trimming removed 5 bases at V and 3 bases at J, with 9 bases between. The germline gives CDR1 SGHRS, CDR2 YFSETQ.

The chain is built from TRBV19 and TRBJ2-3; 7 bases match TRBD1. Germline trimming cut 4 bases from V and 2 bases from J; bases unmatched to any gene: 3. The CDR3 has 14 amino acids. The germline CDR1 and CDR2 sequences are LNHDA and SQIVND (reference sequence). The CDR3 nucleotides read TGTGCCAGTAGTACTGGGACAGTCACAGATACGCAGTATTTT. Its translation is CASSTGTVTDTQYF.

The chain employs TRBV28 and TRBJ2-2; 7 bases map to TRBD2. The V and J ends lost 6 bases and 9 bases, in that order; junction bases with no gene match: 13. The CDR3 sequence is 15 residues long. CDR1 and CDR2 (germline): MDHEN, SYDVKM. CDR3 nucleotides: TGTGCCAGCAGCCGCCTGACTAGCTCCGGGTGGGAGCTGTTTTTT. Amino acids: CASSRLTSSGWELFF.

The chain has TRBV2 and TRBJ1-2; TRBD1 is a possible D gene (6 bases). V lost 7 bases and J lost 7, with 16 bases in between. The CDR3 sequence is 13 residues long. Germline values: CDR1 SNHLY, CDR2 FYNNEI. The CDR3 coding sequence is TGTGCCAGCATTCTAGGGGGATCATCTGGCTACACCTTC. This sequence encodes CASILGGSSGYTF. The whole variable domain, filled in from reference TRBV2 and TRBJ1-2, reads EPEVTQTPSHQVTQMGQEVILRCVPISNHLYFYWYRQILGQKVEFLVSFYNNEISEKSEIFDDQFSVERPDGSNFTLKIRSTKLEDSAMYFCASILGGSSGYTFGSGTRLTVV.

To note about this clone: An end of the junction does not agree with germline; a read error may underlie this. The chain combines TRBV5-4 with TRBJ2-7; 9 nucleotides align to TRBD1. Germline values: CDR1 SGHNT, CDR2 YYREEE (reference sequence). The CDR3 extends over 14 amino acids. CDR3 in amino acids: CASRPGQGSFEQYF. The CDR3 bases are TGTGCCAGCAGACCTGGACAGGGGTCCTTCGAGCAGTACTTC.

The chain has TRBV6-5 and TRBJ1-1; tentatively, D is TRBD1 (6 bases). The CDR3 sequence is 14 residues long. With 6 bases removed from V and 6 bases from J, the gap between germline ends came to 17 bases. CDR1 and CDR2 (germline): MNHEY, SVGAGI. CDR3 in DNA: TGTGCCAGCAGGAGAGGGGGATTTGCCCCTGAAGCTTTCTTT. This translates into CASRRGGFAPEAFF.

This clone was picked up a small number of times. The genes are TRBV28 and TRBJ1-5; D gene ambiguous. The V gene lost 6 bases and the J gene lost 0 bases, with 18 bases spanning the gap. Germline CDR1 and CDR2: MDHEN and SYDVKM. The length of the CDR3 is 17 residues. The CDR3 sequence: CASSNDGESNSNQPQHF. The CDR3 DNA sequence: TGTGCCAGCAGCAACGACGGGGAATCGAATAGCAATCAGCCCCAGCATTTT. The full variable domain, completed using reference TRBV28 and TRBJ1-5, is DVKVTQSSRYLVKRTGEKVFLECVQDMDHENMFWYRQDPGLGLRLIYFSYDVKMKEKGDIPEGYSVSREKKERFSLILESASTNQTSMYLCASSNDGESNSNQPQHFGDGTRLSIL.

V and J are TRBV18 and TRBJ1-2; D is ambiguous. The CDR3 extends over 16 amino acids. The V gene lost 3 bases and the J gene lost 3 bases, with 17 bases spanning the gap. Germline CDR1 reads KGHSH; CDR2 reads LQKENI. The CDR3 spells CASSPLPGGRHYGYTF. In DNA form, the CDR3 reads TGTGCCAGCTCACCGCTTCCGGGCGGGAGGCACTATGGCTACACCTTC.

This clone was seen a few times. The V gene is TRBV5-4, the J gene TRBJ1-1; no clear D gene. Germline V CDR1 and CDR2: SGHNT, YYREEE (reference sequence). This CDR3 is 13 amino acids long. Trimming stripped 2 bases from V and 1 base from J, with 6 bases between. The CDR3 protein is CASSFSQNTEAFF. For the CDR3, the DNA is TGTGCCAGCAGCTTTTCCCAGAACACTGAAGCTTTCTTT.

The J gene is TRBJ1-4, the V gene TRBV2, with D tentatively TRBD1 (5 bases). This CDR3 has 17 residues. V was trimmed by 2 bases and J by 4 bases, leaving 17 bases between them. Germline-derived CDR1 and CDR2 are SNHLY and FYNNEI. Here the CDR3 DNA reads TGTGCCAGCAGTGAACTTGGGTCGACAGAAATTAATGAAAAACTGTTTTTT. Protein product: CASSELGSTEINEKLFF. The full variable domain, its missing parts supplied by reference TRBV2 and TRBJ1-4, is EPEVTQTPSHQVTQMGQEVILRCVPISNHLYFYWYRQILGQKVEFLVSFYNNEISEKSEIFDDQFSVERPDGSNFTLKIRSTKLEDSAMYFCASSELGSTEINEKLFFGSGTQLSVL.

This chain joins TRBV6-5 and TRBJ2-6; D is ambiguous. V was pared by 5 bases and J by 0 bases, with 8 bases between. The germline gives CDR1 MNHEY, CDR2 SVGAGI. The CDR3 is 15 residues long. The CDR3 DNA reads as TGTGCCAGCAGTCCCACATTCTCTGGGGCCAACGTCCTGACTTTC. As protein: CASSPTFSGANVLTF.

This sequence joins TRBV5-8 and TRBJ1-2; 9 positions match TRBD1. The CDR3 has 14 residues. V shed 4 bases and J 2 bases; nucleotides not matched to a gene: 3. Per germline, CDR1 SGHTS and CDR2 YDEGEE. The CDR3 coding sequence is TGTGCCAGCAGCAAGGGACAGGGAAACTATGGCTACACCTTC. Residues: CASSKGQGNYGYTF.

The V call is TRBV5-1, the J call TRBJ1-1; a possible D gene is TRBD1 (5 bases). Per the germline V gene, CDR1 is SGHRS and CDR2 is YFSETQ. The CDR3 has 17 amino acids. V lost 0 bases and J 0 bases, leaving 15 bases between the germline ends. The CDR3 protein is CASSLGAGRSMNTEAFF. In DNA form, the CDR3 reads TGCGCCAGCAGCTTGGGGGCAGGGAGGAGTATGAACACTGAAGCTTTCTTT.

This clone was seen just once. The chain carries TRBV9 and TRBJ2-3; D may be TRBD2 (7 bases). The CDR3 consists of 16 residues. V lost 0 bases and J lost 0, with 11 bases in between. Looked up from germline, CDR1 is SGDLS and CDR2 is YYNGEE. The CDR3 DNA is TGTGCCAGCAGCGTAGAGGGGGGGCTTAGCACAGATACGCAGTATTTT. This encodes CASSVEGGLSTDTQYF.

The table lists this clone with a count of one. The gene calls are TRBV27 and TRBJ1-1; D is uncertain. V was trimmed by 2 bases and J by 4 bases, leaving 11 bases between them. CDR1 MNHEY and CDR2 SMNVEV come from the germline V gene (reference sequence). The CDR3 has 14 residues. The CDR3 sequence: CASSLGGWRTEAFF. Written as DNA, the CDR3 is TGTGCCAGCAGTTTAGGAGGGTGGCGCACTGAAGCTTTCTTT.

This clone was seen only a few times. The rearrangement joins TRBV28 to TRBJ2-5, with TRBD2 as a possible D gene (5 bases). The DNA end is a closer match to TRBJ2-7, so the J assignment may be wrong. CDR3 length equals 14 residues. Germline loops: CDR1 MDHEN, CDR2 SYDVKM. The CDR3: CASRDSDFSYEQYF. The CDR3 nucleotides are TGTGCCAGCAGAGACTCGGACTTCTCCTACGAGCAGTACTTC.

The V call is TRBV6-5, the J call TRBJ1-5; weak D call: TRBD1 (6 bases). Germline CDR1 MNHEY, CDR2 SVGAGI. Deletions cut 3 bases from V and 3 bases from J, with 15 bases between. The CDR3 sequence is 16 residues long. Here the CDR3 reads CASSYAGAGDNQPQHF. Written as DNA, the CDR3 is TGTGCCAGCAGTTATGCCGGGGCAGGGGACAATCAGCCCCAGCATTTT.

This chain connects TRBV5-1 to TRBJ2-2; no reliable D call. The germline V and J ends were trimmed by 1 base and 7 bases, with 8 bases remaining between them. The CDR3 loop spans 13 amino acids. Germline V gives CDR1 SGHRS, CDR2 YFSETQ. The CDR3 DNA reads TGCGCCAGCAGCTTGAGTGCGGTCGGGGAGCTGTTTTTT. Amino acid sequence: CASSLSAVGELFF.

This chain uses TRBV14 with TRBJ1-4; D remains unclear. There are 14 residues in the CDR3. CDR1 is SGHDN, CDR2 FVKESK, per germline. V gave up 3 bases and J gave up 11 bases, with 16 bases separating them. The CDR3 spells CASSHFEIFDKLFF. The CDR3 region has the DNA TGTGCCAGCAGCCACTTTGAGATTTTCGATAAACTGTTTTTT.

Only one count was recorded for this clone. This chain uses TRBV7-9 with TRBJ2-1; D uncertain. Trimming shortened V by 5 bases and J by 0 bases, and 11 bases separated the two germline ends. The CDR3 runs to 15 residues. Germline CDR1 and CDR2: SEHNR and FQNEAQ (reference sequence). In nucleotides, the CDR3 is TGTGCCAGCAGCCTCGTCTCGAGCTCCTACAATGAGCAGTTCTTC. The encoded protein is CASSLVSSSYNEQFF.

The chain combines TRBV19 with TRBJ1-5; perhaps TRBD1 as D (5 bases). CDR1 and CDR2 (germline): LNHDA, SQIVND (reference sequence). V lost 7 bases and J 1 base, leaving 11 bases between the germline ends. The CDR3 loop spans 14 amino acids. DNA for the CDR3: TGTGCCAGTACGGGGGGGAGAAGCAATCAGCCCCAGCATTTT. This sequence encodes CASTGGRSNQPQHF. The full variable domain, with the rest looked up from reference TRBV19 and TRBJ1-5, is DGGITQSPKYLFRKEGQNVTLSCEQNLNHDAMYWYRQDPGQGLRLIYYSQIVNDFQKGDIAEGYSVSREKKESFPLTVTSAQKNPTAFYLCASTGGRSNQPQHFGDGTRLSIL.

The chain joins TRBV29-1 to TRBJ1-4; the match to TRBD1 covers 9 bases. The CDR3 is made up of 13 amino acids. Germline trimming cut 6 bases from V and 5 bases from J; bases unmatched to any gene: 4. The V gene's germline CDR1 is SQVTM and CDR2 ANQGSEA. The CDR3 DNA follows: TGCAGCGTGCCGACAGGGGGAAATGAAAAACTGTTTTTT. Translated: CSVPTGGNEKLFF.

This clone was detected only once. The chain has TRBV30 and TRBJ2-5; 7 nucleotides line up with TRBD1. Germline CDR1 GTSNPN, CDR2 SVGIG (reference sequence). The CDR3 is made up of 13 amino acids. Trimming cost V 3 bases and J 2 bases; bases outside gene matches: 3. The CDR3 nucleotides read TGTGCCTGGAGCCTGGGACAGCAAGAGACCCAGTACTTC. This encodes CAWSLGQQETQYF.

The chain uses TRBV7-3 and TRBJ1-5, with D possibly matching TRBD1 (5 bases). V dropped 2 bases and J dropped 4 bases, with 15 bases sitting between them. CDR1 is SGHTA, CDR2 FQGTGA, per germline. The CDR3 contains 16 residues. The CDR3 sequence is CASSLDGWGVNQPQHF. DNA of the CDR3: TGTGCCAGCAGCTTAGATGGGTGGGGGGTAAATCAGCCCCAGCATTTT. Based on the CDR3 plus reference TRBV7-3 and TRBJ1-5, the full variable domain is GAGVSQTPSNKVTEKGKYVELRCDPISGHTALYWYRQSLGQGPEFLIYFQGTGAADDSGLPNDRFFAVRPEGSVSTLKIQRTERGDSAVYLCASSLDGWGVNQPQHFGDGTRLSIL.